The present T cell receptor (beta chain) was sequenced within a study of tumor-infiltrating lymphocytes in primary liver carcinoma (dated by TCRdb to the late 2010s). About the full investigation: Of the five patients, three men and two women aged 30 to 69 years, four had hepatocellular carcinoma and one had combined HCC and intrahepatic cholangiocarcinoma. The five patients had tumors staged T1-T3 N0M0, with maximum diameters ranging from roughly 4 to 10 cm. Roughly 3.5 to 8 million productive TCRbeta reads were obtained per sample, and no significant difference in read depth was found between tissue types. Across five regions of each liver tumor, along with adjacent normal tissue and blood, the study brought together TCRbeta repertoire sequencing, expression microarrays and whole-exome sequencing. A total of roughly 35 specimens from 5 patients went through TCRbeta repertoire sequencing, namely 25 tumor regions, 5 adjacent noncancerous liver tissues and 5 peripheral blood samples. Reproducibility between technical replicate repertoires was high, with correlation coefficients above 0.98 and mean shared-clone rates roughly 0.91. What the authors observed across the whole study: Pairs of tumor regions showed greater repertoire overlap (mean approximately 35%) than tumor-adjacent pairs (roughly 17%) or tumor-blood pairs (about 15%), which is consistent with antigen-driven expansion. Because the samples were bulk and unsorted, CD4+ and CD8+ T cell repertoires could not be compared. With just a handful of patients in the study, the authors point out that the findings should be validated in a larger study. Only the TCR beta chain was sequenced, so true repertoire diversity is likely underestimated because unpaired alpha chains were not captured. The top 250 clones made up a significantly larger repertoire fraction in tumors than in blood (p = 0.039).

CDR1 and CDR2 are read off the germline V gene as SGHAT and FQNNGV. The V end loses 6 bases and the J end loses 7 bases, and a stretch of 19 bases separates them. The CDR3 contains 15 residues, cysteine and phenylalanine counted. The retained sequence is limited to the CDR3, 45 bases, with the frame set at the first base. Total RNA and DNA were co-extracted without cell sorting from roughly 20-30 mg of bulk tissue using the AllPrep DNA/RNA mini kit. Between late 2015 and 2016, roughly 5 patients in China with histopathologically diagnosed primary liver carcinoma had their tumors surgically resected. At the time of sampling, the patients were treatment-naive and had chronic HBV infection. Fresh tumor and adjacent tissue pieces were bisected; one half was stored in RNAlater at -80°C, the other sent for histology. Using a constant-region primer and ProtoScript II reverse transcriptase, TCRbeta-specific cDNA was reverse-transcribed from around 500 ng total RNA. Three nested multiplex PCR rounds, following a slightly modified ARM-PCR procedure, were used to build the TCRbeta libraries. Each of the first two PCR rounds ran for around 11 cycles and used multiplex TRBV1-TRBV30 forward primers together with a Cbeta reverse primer. A final 25-cycle PCR with Deep VentR polymerase added sample barcodes and Illumina adapters. Before sequencing, amplicons between 200 and 500 bp were purified from gel using a QIAquick gel extraction kit. An Illumina HiSeq 2500 was used to sequence the TCRbeta amplicons, generating 250-bp paired-end reads. As for how the authors treated the data: Quality trimming of reads was performed with Trimmomatic v0.33, and paired reads were merged with FLASH v1.2.11 so that full CDR3 sequences could be recovered. V, D and J germline segments were assigned to the rearranged TCRbeta sequences by MiGEC v1.2.1b. Clonotype statistics and Shannon-Wiener diversity indices were computed with VDJtools v1.0.0. Except for diversity analysis, only the 250 most abundant clonotypes of each sample were used in subsequent analyses to reduce sampling bias. TCRdb redid the processing of the public reads, applying fastp at Q25 and MiXCR, and retained in-frame beta chains. All rows with the same CDR3 protein become a single entry with the most common DNA and genes. TCRdb's processing, not the authors', yielded these V and J calls. The sample table shows 37,000 or so distinct CDR3 sequences, and 75% are seen once. Of the sample, around 38% is held by the ten largest clones.

Worth noting for this clonotype: What this receptor recognizes is not known. No qualities accompany the bases; no much larger clone lies one base away.

Recombination joined TRBV11-2 with TRBJ2-1; possibly the D gene is TRBD2, per 6 matching bases. The source of this sequence is a man in his forties with primary liver carcinoma and hepatitis B virus infection. Specimen: tumor-adjacent normal liver tissue. DNA sequence: TGTGCCAGCAGTAGGCCTAGAGGAGGGAAGAATGAGCAGTTCTTC. Its protein reads: CASSRPRGGKNEQFF. Beyond the CDR3, the reference TRBV11-2 and TRBJ2-1 genes provide the residues; the full variable domain reads: EAGVAQSPRYKIIEKRQSVAFWCNPISGHATLYWYQQILGQGPKLLIQFQNNGVVDDSQLPKDRFSAERLKGVDSTLKIQPAKLEDSAVYLCASSRPRGGKNEQFFGPGTRLTVL.